A selection of T cell receptor beta chains follows, all from one sample in a study of early T cells in non-severe SARS-CoV-2 infection. From the 5' RACE reads, TCRdb called clonotypes with MiXCR, one entry per CDR3 protein. Altogether 70,000 to 75,000 distinct CDR3 sequences are present, approximately 13% being singletons, with the ten largest covering 11% to 15%. Material for sequencing was whole blood. Receptor source: an adult who was a healthcare worker with PCR-confirmed SARS-CoV-2 infection or an uninfected control (not recorded which). Both conserved end residues are part of each CDR3. D genes are given only for firm matches. Only some rows state a clone size, as once, few, many or a class for expanded clones.

V: TRBV7-8; J: TRBJ2-2; D: NA; size: NA; CDR3: CASSLSGRTTPGELFF; DNA: TGTGCCAGCAGCCTCTCTGGCAGGACAACACCGGGGGAGCTGTTTTTT
V: TRBV5-1; J: TRBJ1-4; D: TRBD1; size: few; CDR3: CASSLVGTGGGSSEKLFF; DNA: TGCGCCAGCAGCTTGGTTGGGACAGGGGGCGGAAGCAGTGAAAAACTGTTTTTT
V: TRBV6-4; J: TRBJ2-3; D: TRBD2; size: many; CDR3: CASSDSGGGSTDTQYF; DNA: TGTGCCAGCAGTGACTCAGGCGGGGGAAGCACAGATACGCAGTATTTT
V: TRBV6-6; J: TRBJ2-7; D: TRBD1; size: many; CDR3: CASSLGGATREQYF; DNA: TGTGCCAGCAGCCTAGGGGGCGCAACGCGGGAGCAGTACTTC
V: TRBV11-1; J: TRBJ2-2; D: TRBD2; size: many; CDR3: CASSRLAGSTGELFF; DNA: TGTGCCAGCAGCAGACTAGCGGGGTCCACCGGGGAGCTGTTTTTT
V: TRBV28; J: TRBJ1-5; D: NA; size: NA; CDR3: CASSLLTRLSNQPQHF; DNA: TGTGCCAGCAGTTTATTAACCCGCCTGAGCAATCAGCCCCAGCATTTT
V: TRBV14; J: TRBJ2-2; D: NA; size: NA; CDR3: CASSQDVAVNTGELFF; DNA: TGTGCCAGCAGCCAAGATGTGGCGGTGAACACCGGGGAGCTGTTTTTT
V: TRBV5-1; J: TRBJ2-5; D: TRBD1; size: many; CDR3: CASSLALTGEQETQYF; DNA: TGCGCCAGCAGCTTGGCCCTGACAGGGGAGCAAGAGACCCAGTACTTC
V: TRBV7-2; J: TRBJ1-3; D: NA; size: many; CDR3: CASSLWGQGTGNTIYF; DNA: TGTGCCAGCAGCTTATGGGGTCAGGGGACTGGAAACACCATATATTTT
V: TRBV28; J: TRBJ1-6; D: NA; size: few; CDR3: CASRSFSGTYNSPLHF; DNA: TGTGCCAGCAGGTCCTTCTCGGGGACCTATAATTCACCCCTCCACTTT
V: TRBV11-2; J: TRBJ2-2; D: NA; size: few; CDR3: CASSSSSRGWNTGELFF; DNA: TGTGCCAGCAGCTCCTCGTCTCGAGGTTGGAACACCGGGGAGCTGTTTTTT
V: TRBV2; J: TRBJ1-5; D: NA; size: many; CDR3: CASSEAIPPQHF; DNA: TGTGCCAGCAGTGAAGCGATTCCGCCCCAGCATTTT
V: TRBV7-2; J: TRBJ1-1; D: NA; size: NA; CDR3: CASSARQVPVNAEAFF; DNA: TGTGCCAGCAGCGCCCGACAGGTCCCAGTGAACGCTGAAGCTTTCTTT